This T cell receptor (beta chain) comes out of a study of T-cell memory formation after mild COVID-19. Study overall: Largely, TCR clusters stayed within a single donor.

Libraries for TCRalpha and TCRbeta carried sample barcodes and unique molecular identifiers via 5'RACE. Each CDR3 protein is one row after TCRdb ran MiXCR on the 5' RACE reads. The data contain about 470,000 distinct CDR3 sequences, about 23% of them singletons. Turning to this clonotype: Its matching antigen is unknown.

Germline V gene lookup returns CDR1 SGHTA and CDR2 FQGNSA. CDR3 length equals 17 residues. Trimming removed 2 bases from V and 0 bases from J, with 14 bases in between. The study, taken as a whole, reports: CD4+ clones that contracted lay mainly in CM and EM; CD8+ ones lay in EMRA.

The chain carries TRBV7-2 and TRBJ1-3; D is uncertain. This sequence was found in an adult woman who had mild COVID-19 (a few samples of this study predate the infection). Cell type and time point are not known. Sequencing input: PBMCs or a T cell subset sorted from them (not recorded which). The CDR3 loop is CASSLSGARSSGNTIYF. The DNA for the CDR3 is TGTGCCAGCAGCTTAAGCGGTGCTCGGAGCTCTGGAAACACCATATATTTT.